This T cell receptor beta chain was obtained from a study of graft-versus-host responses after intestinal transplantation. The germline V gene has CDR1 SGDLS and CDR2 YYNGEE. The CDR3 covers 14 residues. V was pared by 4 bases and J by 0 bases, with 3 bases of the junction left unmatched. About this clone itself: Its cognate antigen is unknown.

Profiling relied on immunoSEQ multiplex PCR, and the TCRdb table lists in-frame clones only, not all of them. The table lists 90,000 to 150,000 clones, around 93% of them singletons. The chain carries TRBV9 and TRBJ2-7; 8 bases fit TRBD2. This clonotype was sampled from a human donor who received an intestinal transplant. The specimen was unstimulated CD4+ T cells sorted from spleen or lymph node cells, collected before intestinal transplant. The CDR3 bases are TGTGCCAGCAGCACCGGGACTAGCTCCTACGAGCAGTACTTC. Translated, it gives CASSTGTSSYEQYF. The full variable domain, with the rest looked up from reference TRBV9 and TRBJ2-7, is DSGVTQTPKHLITATGQRVTLRCSPRSGDLSVYWYQQSLDQGLQFLIQYYNGEERAKGNILERFSAQQFPDLHSELNLSSLELGDSALYFCASSTGTSSYEQYFGPGTRLTVT.